Below, 23 T cell receptor beta chains from the same sample are listed, as sequenced in a study of shared clonotypes between healthy human individuals. Only in-frame clones appear in the TCRdb table, and some are missing; sequencing was by immunoSEQ multiplex PCR. The repertoire consists of more than 1.2 million clones, with less than 99% occurring once and the leading ten covering under 0.45%. Sequencing was done on a sample of naive CD4+ T cells sorted from blood. Subset of the sample: CD45RA+ positively selected. These receptors were collected from a man between 25 and 39 years old in good health.

This chain connects TRBV7-6 to TRBJ2-3; D gene ambiguous. V dropped 1 base and J dropped 4 bases, with 9 bases sitting between them. The germline V gene encodes CDR1 SGHVS and CDR2 FNYEAQ. This CDR3 is built from 14 residues. The CDR3 DNA reads as TGTGCCAGCAGCTTAGTACGACCCCCAGATACGCAGTATTTT. Translation: CASSLVRPPDTQYF.

J is TRBJ2-7 and V is TRBV6-5; TRBD1 aligns across 8 bases. The CDR3 covers 16 residues. From germline, CDR1 is MNHEY and CDR2 SVGAGI. The V segment lost 4 bases and the J segment 1 base; nucleotides outside the gene matches: 9. The CDR3 here is CASSSPSRDRSYEQYF. Here the CDR3 DNA reads TGTGCCAGCAGTTCCCCAAGTCGGGACAGGTCCTACGAGCAGTACTTC.

The genes are TRBV29-1 and TRBJ2-5; the match to TRBD1 covers 7 bases. The V gene's germline CDR1 is SQVTM and CDR2 ANQGSEA. The CDR3 extends over 13 amino acids. V was clipped by 6 bases and J by 3 bases; unmatched bases: 7. The CDR3 sequence is CSVSGTDEETQYF. CDR3 DNA sequence: TGCAGCGTCTCCGGGACAGACGAAGAGACCCAGTACTTC.

This clone has a single count. The chain links TRBV6-6 to TRBJ1-2, with 7 bases lining up with TRBD1. The CDR3 totals 15 residues. V was pared by 2 bases and J by 1 base, with 4 bases of the junction left unmatched. Germline CDR1 MNHNY, CDR2 SVGAGI (reference sequence). As DNA, the CDR3 is TGTGCCAGCAGTTACGGGAGGGGGCGTAACTATGGCTACACCTTC. Its translation is CASSYGRGRNYGYTF.

The rearrangement links TRBV4-3 to TRBJ2-3; D is unresolved. The CDR3 is 18 residues long. V lost 0 bases and J lost 0, with 16 bases in between. Germline-derived CDR1 and CDR2 are LGHNA and YSLEER. In nucleotides, the CDR3 is TGCGCCAGCAGCCAAGATGTCGTGCCTGATGATAGCACAGATACGCAGTATTTT. Its translation is CASSQDVVPDDSTDTQYF.

J is TRBJ2-7 and V is TRBV6-1; 10 bases map to TRBD1. Germline V gene data show CDR1 as MNHNS and CDR2 as SASEGT. The trim removed 4 bases at V and 6 bases at J, leaving 6 bases unmatched. CDR3 length equals 14 residues. Here the CDR3 DNA reads TGTGCCAGCAGTGCAGAAGGGACAGGGGCCGAGCAGTACTTC. Translated, it gives CASSAEGTGAEQYF.

This chain links TRBV27 with TRBJ1-4, with D possibly matching TRBD1 (5 bases). In germline, CDR1 is MNHEY, CDR2 SMNVEV (reference sequence). There are 15 residues in the CDR3. V dropped 5 bases and J dropped 8 bases, with 18 bases sitting between them. The DNA for the CDR3 is TGTGCCAGCAGTCCCGCTTCTCAGGGCCGCGAAAAACTGTTTTTT. This sequence encodes CASSPASQGREKLFF.

Points on this clone: Other nucleotide sequences from this sample produce the same CDR3. The chain employs TRBV28 and TRBJ2-7, with unresolved D. Per germline, CDR1 MDHEN and CDR2 SYDVKM. The CDR3 has 11 amino acids. Trimming shortened V by 4 bases and J by 2 bases, and 3 bases separated the two germline ends. CDR3 in amino acids: CASSSTYEQYF. CDR3 nucleotides: TGTGCCAGCAGTTCAACCTACGAGCAGTACTTC.

The CDR3 sequence is CASSSPTGLRTGELFF. The CDR3 bases are TGTGCCAGCAGTTCGCCCACAGGGTTGCGGACCGGGGAGCTGTTTTTT. The chain recombines TRBV7-7 with TRBJ2-2; D possibly corresponds to TRBD1 (6 bases). V dropped 6 bases and J dropped 5 bases, with 19 bases sitting between them. The CDR3 spans 16 residues. CDR1 is SSHAT and CDR2 is FNYEAQ in the germline V gene (reference sequence).

The rearrangement links TRBV28 to TRBJ1-5, with D maybe TRBD1 (6 bases). CDR3 length equals 16 residues. V was pared by 5 bases and J by 3 bases, with 17 bases between. CDR1 is MDHEN and CDR2 is SYDVKM in the germline V gene. This chain's CDR3 is CASSQTHGQPNQPQHF. CDR3 nucleotides: TGTGCCAGCAGTCAGACCCATGGACAGCCCAATCAGCCCCAGCATTTT.

The rearrangement links TRBV5-1 to TRBJ1-2, with D perhaps matching TRBD1 (5 bases). Trimming removed 6 bases from V and 3 bases from J, with 12 bases in between. Germline V CDR1 and CDR2: SGHRS, YFSETQ. CDR3 length: 13 residues. DNA for the CDR3: TGCGCCAGCACGGAAAGGGGTGACTATGGCTACACCTTC. It codes for CASTERGDYGYTF.

This sequence joins TRBV5-1 and TRBJ2-7, with D possibly called TRBD1 or TRBD2 (5 bases each). Germline values: CDR1 SGHRS, CDR2 YFSETQ. This CDR3 is 16 amino acids long. Trimming shortened V by 3 bases and J by 4 bases, and 20 bases separated the two germline ends. CDR3 amino acids: CASSSGLDPGPYEQYF. In nucleotides, the CDR3 is TGCGCCAGCAGCTCGGGGCTGGACCCCGGGCCGTACGAGCAGTACTTC.

The chain carries TRBV30 and TRBJ2-5, with D maybe TRBD1 (5 bases). Germline V gene data show CDR1 as GTSNPN and CDR2 as SVGIG (reference sequence). V shed 2 bases and J shed 4 bases, with 20 bases lying between them. The CDR3 extends over 16 amino acids. CDR3 loop: CAWSSGAILRGETQYF. CDR3 in DNA: TGTGCCTGGAGTAGTGGAGCGATTCTTAGGGGAGAGACCCAGTACTTC. The complete variable domain, with remaining parts taken from reference TRBV30 and TRBJ2-5, reads SQTIHQWPATLVQPVGSPLSLECTVEGTSNPNLYWYRQAAGRGLQLLFYSVGIGQISSEVPQNLSASRPQDRQFILSSKKLLLSDSGFYLCAWSSGAILRGETQYFGPGTRLLVL.

CDR3 in DNA: TGTGCCAGCAGTTTCTTCCCTGGGGTGGGCGGCGAGCAGTACTTC. Translating it yields CASSFFPGVGGEQYF. The V call is TRBV28, the J call TRBJ2-7, with D unresolved. Germline V lookup: CDR1 MDHEN, CDR2 SYDVKM. The V end was cut by 3 bases, the J end by 6 bases, with 18 bases between. The CDR3 runs 15 residues.

This clone was recorded only once. This chain joins TRBV25-1 and TRBJ1-1, with D perhaps matching TRBD1 (6 bases). Trimming took off 6 bases at V and 4 bases at J, with 18 bases between the two ends. The germline V gene has CDR1 MGHDK and CDR2 SYGVNS. The CDR3 sequence is 15 residues long. The CDR3 is CASRRDPDRFTEAFF. CDR3 nucleotides: TGTGCCAGCAGGAGAGACCCGGACAGATTCACTGAAGCTTTCTTT.

The V and J genes are TRBV6-6 and TRBJ2-2; TRBD2 agrees at 7 bases. The length of the CDR3 is 14 residues. The V and J ends lost 6 bases and 3 bases, in that order; junction bases with no gene match: 4. Per germline, CDR1 MNHNY and CDR2 SVGAGI (reference sequence). CDR3 sequence reads: CASSSGAYTGELFF. CDR3 DNA sequence: TGTGCCAGCAGCAGCGGGGCTTACACCGGGGAGCTGTTTTTT.

The chain combines TRBV4-1 with TRBJ2-2, with D perhaps matching TRBD1 (6 bases). V was shortened by 5 bases and J by 3 bases, with 10 bases between the two germline ends. The CDR3 spans 14 residues. Germline CDR1 and CDR2: MGHRA and YSYEKL. CDR3 in amino acids: CASSRGIDTGELFF. The DNA for the CDR3 is TGCGCCAGCAGCAGGGGGATTGACACCGGGGAGCTGTTTTTT.

V and J are TRBV5-4 and TRBJ2-3; 9 bases agree with TRBD1. V lost 4 bases, J lost 4 bases, and 7 bases stayed unmatched. The CDR3 is 15 amino acids. CDR1 is SGHNT and CDR2 is YYREEE in the germline V gene (reference sequence). The CDR3 sequence: CASSNRDRAADTQYF. CDR3 bases: TGTGCCAGCAGCAACCGGGACAGGGCTGCAGATACGCAGTATTTT.

The V call is TRBV7-9, the J call TRBJ1-2; D remains ambiguous. CDR1 SEHNR and CDR2 FQNEAQ come from the germline V gene (reference sequence). The CDR3 covers 17 residues. V lost 2 bases and J 6 bases, leaving 22 bases between the germline ends. This CDR3 reads CASSLISGLGRADGYTF. The CDR3 DNA reads TGTGCCAGCAGCTTAATCTCCGGACTAGGACGGGCCGATGGCTACACCTTC.

The rearrangement links TRBV27 to TRBJ1-1, with no clear D. With 2 bases removed from V and 3 bases from J, the gap between germline ends came to 7 bases. From germline, CDR1 is MNHEY and CDR2 SMNVEV (reference sequence). This CDR3 comprises 13 residues. The chain's CDR3 is CASSLTPYTEAFF. The DNA for the CDR3 is TGTGCCAGCAGTTTAACGCCATACACTGAAGCTTTCTTT.

The CDR3 bases are TGCAGCGTTGAAGGGGGCCGCGGGCGGTACAATGAGCAGTTCTTC. Translating it yields CSVEGGRGRYNEQFF. The chain employs TRBV29-1 and TRBJ2-1; D is possibly TRBD1 or TRBD2 (5 bases each). CDR3 length: 15 amino acids. Germline V gene sequence: CDR1 SQVTM, CDR2 ANQGSEA. Trimming stripped 1 base from V and 4 bases from J, with 14 bases between.

The V gene is TRBV6-6, the J gene TRBJ1-5; D remains unclear. Germline CDR1 and CDR2: MNHNY and SVGAGI (reference sequence). The V end was cut by 0 bases, the J end by 5 bases, with 8 bases between. The CDR3 extends over 14 amino acids. The CDR3: CASSYSPADQPQHF. As DNA, the CDR3 is TGTGCCAGCAGTTACTCTCCAGCCGATCAGCCCCAGCATTTT.

V is TRBV9 and J is TRBJ1-4; 7 positions agree with TRBD1. CDR1 is SGDLS, CDR2 YYNGEE, per germline. J lost 7 bases, V lost 4 bases, and 10 bases had no gene match. This CDR3 is built from 15 residues. The CDR3 is CASSPRQGLSEKLFF. The CDR3 DNA follows: TGTGCCAGCAGCCCCCGACAGGGATTAAGTGAAAAACTGTTTTTT.